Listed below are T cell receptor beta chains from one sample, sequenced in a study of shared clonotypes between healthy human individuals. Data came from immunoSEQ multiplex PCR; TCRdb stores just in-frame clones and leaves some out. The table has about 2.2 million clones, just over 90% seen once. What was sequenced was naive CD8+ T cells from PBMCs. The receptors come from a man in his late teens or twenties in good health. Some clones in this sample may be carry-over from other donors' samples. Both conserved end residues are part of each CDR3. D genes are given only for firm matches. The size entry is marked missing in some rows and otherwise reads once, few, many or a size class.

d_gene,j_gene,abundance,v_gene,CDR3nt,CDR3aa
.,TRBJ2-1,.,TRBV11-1,TGTGCCAGCAGCTTAGGGCTCAGCCTGTACAATGAGCAGTTCTTC,CASSLGLSLYNEQFF
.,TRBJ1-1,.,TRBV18,TGTGCCAGCTCACCTGCGGGGGGGCTAACGTTTGGTGAAGCTTTCTTT,CASSPAGGLTFGEAFF
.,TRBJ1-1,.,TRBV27,TGTGCCAGCAGTTCGGCGAGAGTCAGGGGCCCCACGGACACTGAAGCTTTCTTT,CASSSARVRGPTDTEAFF
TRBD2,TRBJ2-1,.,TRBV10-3,TGTGCCATCAGTGAGTCAGGGGCGGGGGGCACGAATGAGCAGTTCTTC,CAISESGAGGTNEQFF
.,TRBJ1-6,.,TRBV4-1,TGCGCCAGCAGCCAAGTAGCCAGGGAAAATTCACCCCTCCACTTT,CASSQVARENSPLHF
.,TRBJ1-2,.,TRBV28,TGTGCCAGCAGGGGGGGTAGCTATGGCTACACCTTC,CASRGGSYGYTF
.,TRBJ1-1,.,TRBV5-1,TGCGCCAGCAGCGTAACTTTGAACACTGAAGCTTTCTTT,CASSVTLNTEAFF
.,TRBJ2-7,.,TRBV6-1,TGTGCCAGCAGTGAAGCGCTAGTAGCGAGAACCTACGAGCAGTACTTC,CASSEALVARTYEQYF
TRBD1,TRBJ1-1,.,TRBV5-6,TGTGCCAGCAGCTTGGGTGCCCTCCAGGGGGCGAACACTGAAGCTTTCTTT,CASSLGALQGANTEAFF
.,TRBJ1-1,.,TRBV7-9,TGTGCCAGCAGCCCAGCCGGGACGGATTTTCACACTGAAGCTTTCTTT,CASSPAGTDFHTEAFF
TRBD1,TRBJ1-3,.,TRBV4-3,TGCGCCAGCAGCCAAGCAAACAGGGGGCGAAGGGGAAACACCATATATTTT,CASSQANRGRRGNTIYF
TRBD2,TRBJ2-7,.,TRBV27,TGTGCCAGCAGCGAGCGGGAGCGGTACGAGCAGTACTTC,CASSERERYEQYF
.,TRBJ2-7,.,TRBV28,TGTGCCAGCAGTTTATACCAGGAGCTATCCTACGAGCAGTACTTC,CASSLYQELSYEQYF
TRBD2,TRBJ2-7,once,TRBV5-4,TGTGCCAGCAGCCAAGTAGCGGGACGGGGCTACGAGCAGTACTTC,CASSQVAGRGYEQYF
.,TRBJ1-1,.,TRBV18,TGTGCCAGCTCACCACCCAAGACTGAAGCTTTCTTT,CASSPPKTEAFF
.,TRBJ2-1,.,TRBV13,TGTGCCAGCAGCCTTGGAACTTACAATGAGCAGTTCTTC,CASSLGTYNEQFF
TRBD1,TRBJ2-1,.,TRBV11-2,TGTGCCAGCAGCTTCCCACGGGACAGGGGGCCATCTTTGTACAATGAGCAGTTCTTC,CASSFPRDRGPSLYNEQFF
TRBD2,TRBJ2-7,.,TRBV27,TGTGCCAGCAGTTTCTCTAGCGGAGTTCGGAGCTACGAGCAGTACTTC,CASSFSSGVRSYEQYF
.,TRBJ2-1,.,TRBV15,TGTGCCACAAGCGGTGGGAGGCTTGGGAATGAGCAGTTCTTC,CATSGGRLGNEQFF
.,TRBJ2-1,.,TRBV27,TGTGCCAGCAGTTTATTGGACCGTAATGAGCAGTTCTTC,CASSLLDRNEQFF
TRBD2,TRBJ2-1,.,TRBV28,TGTGCCAGCAGTTTTCGAGGGGAGCTAGCGGGAGGGAGGACCTACAATGAGCAGTTCTTC,CASSFRGELAGGRTYNEQFF
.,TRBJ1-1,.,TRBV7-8,TGTGCCAGCAGCTTAGTCCAGACTGAAGCTTTCTTT,CASSLVQTEAFF
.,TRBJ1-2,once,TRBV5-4,TGTGCCAGCAGCTCCGACAGGTTCGATGGCTACACCTTC,CASSSDRFDGYTF
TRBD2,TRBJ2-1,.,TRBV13,TGTGCCAGCAGCGACCAGCGGGAGTTCACGGACAATGAGCAGTTCTTC,CASSDQREFTDNEQFF
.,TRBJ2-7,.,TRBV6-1,TGTGCCAGCAGTGAAATAAGCCCCTACGAGCAGTACTTC,CASSEISPYEQYF
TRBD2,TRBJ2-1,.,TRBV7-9,TGTGCCAGCAGCCCCGGGACTAGCGGGAGTCGCTACAATGAGCAGTTCTTC,CASSPGTSGSRYNEQFF
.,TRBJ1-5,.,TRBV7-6,TGTGCCAGCAGCTTAGCCGGATTGCAGGGTAGCAATCAGCCCCAGCATTTT,CASSLAGLQGSNQPQHF
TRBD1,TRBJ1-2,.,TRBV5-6,TGTGCCAGCAGCGTGGGACAGGGGGTCGATGGCTATACCTTC,CASSVGQGVDGYTF
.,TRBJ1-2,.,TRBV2,TGTGCCAGCAGCGAAAGGACCCAGAGGGGCGGCTACACCTTC,CASSERTQRGGYTF
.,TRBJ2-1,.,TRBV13,TGTGCCAGCAGCTATAGCGGACTTGCCTACAATGAGCAGTTCTTC,CASSYSGLAYNEQFF
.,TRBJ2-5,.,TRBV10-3,TGTGCCATCAGTGAGGGCAGAATAGGTAAAGAGACCCAGTACTTC,CAISEGRIGKETQYF
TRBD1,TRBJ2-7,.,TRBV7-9,TGTGCCAGCAGCCCTATACAGGGGGCCCACGAGCAGTACTTC,CASSPIQGAHEQYF
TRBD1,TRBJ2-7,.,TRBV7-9,TGTGCCAGCAGCCGGGACAGGGGCAGCTACGAGCAGTACTTC,CASSRDRGSYEQYF
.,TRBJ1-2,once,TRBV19,TGTGCCAGTAGTATAGTTTCAGGTTCGAACTATGGCTACACCTTC,CASSIVSGSNYGYTF
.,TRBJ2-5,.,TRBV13,TGTGCCAGCAGCATCCTTACAAAAGAGACCCAGTACTTC,CASSILTKETQYF
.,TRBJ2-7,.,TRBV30,TGTGCCTGGAGTGTCTTGTCGGAAGAGCAGTACTTC,CAWSVLSEEQYF
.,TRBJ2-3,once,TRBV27,TGTGCCAGCAGTCTGCGCCAGAACCCCGGCGGTACGCAGTATTTT,CASSLRQNPGGTQYF
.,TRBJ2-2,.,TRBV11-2,TGTGCCAGCAGCTCCTGGTCCATGGGGTTCAACACCGGGGAGCTGTTTTTT,CASSSWSMGFNTGELFF
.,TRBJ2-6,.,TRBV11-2,TGTGCCAGCTGCCTGATGGGTGGGGCCAACGTCCTGACTTTC,CASCLMGGANVLTF
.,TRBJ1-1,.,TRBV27,TGTGCCAGCAGTTTGCCAGGGGAACCGCGTGGGGACACTGAAGCTTTCTTT,CASSLPGEPRGDTEAFF
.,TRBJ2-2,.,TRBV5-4,TGTGCCAGCAGCTTGGCGGGCGGGGAGCTGTTTTTT,CASSLAGGELFF